This entry is about one T cell receptor (beta chain). TCRdb's table, derived via immunoSEQ multiplex PCR, lists solely in-frame clones and lacks some. Here the sample spans about 82,000 clones, roughly 86% being singletons. The sample belongs to a study of siplizumab effects on memory and regulatory T cells. This CDR3 has 19 residues. V gave up 3 bases and J gave up 0 bases, with 21 bases separating them. Germline V gene data show CDR1 as MDHEN and CDR2 as SYDVKM. The sample was Tregs sorted from blood. This TCR derives from a human donor in good health. J is TRBJ1-3 and V is TRBV28; a weak D match, TRBD1 (5 bases). The CDR3 sequence: CASSFWGGGRADSGNTIYF. CDR3 DNA: TGTGCCAGCAGTTTTTGGGGGGGAGGACGCGCAGACTCTGGAAACACCATATATTTT. Combining the CDR3 with reference TRBV28 and TRBJ1-3 gives the whole variable domain DVKVTQSSRYLVKRTGEKVFLECVQDMDHENMFWYRQDPGLGLRLIYFSYDVKMKEKGDIPEGYSVSREKKERFSLILESASTNQTSMYLCASSFWGGGRADSGNTIYFGEGSWLTVV.